These 19 T cell receptor beta chains originate from one sample sequenced in a study of blood T cell repertoires in COVID-19. Generated by immunoSEQ multiplex PCR, the TCRdb table keeps only in-frame clones and is missing some. The profile shows over 100,000 clones, nearly 90% of them singletons. Sequencing input: peripheral blood. These receptors came from a man between 45 and 60 years old with active COVID-19.

In its sample, this clone was seen once. V gene TRBV27 combines with J gene TRBJ2-3; TRBD2 aligns across 8 bases. The trim removed 8 bases at V and 11 bases at J, leaving 12 bases unmatched. In germline, CDR1 is MNHEY, CDR2 SMNVEV (reference sequence). The CDR3 is made up of 13 amino acids. CDR3 in DNA: TGTGCCAGCCGGACTAGCTCCCTTTCGAAGCAGTATTTT. This sequence encodes CASRTSSLSKQYF.

The chain joins TRBV15 to TRBJ2-3, with 8 bases identical to TRBD2. CDR3 length: 18 amino acids. Per germline, CDR1 LNHNV and CDR2 YYDKDF (reference sequence). The ends lost 0 bases at V and 6 bases at J; junction bases unmatched: 14. The CDR3 loop reads CATSRDLSLAAWRDTQYF. CDR3 bases: TGTGCCACCAGCAGAGATCTCTCACTAGCGGCCTGGAGGGATACGCAGTATTTT.

This clone was observed a single time. V gene TRBV7-2 combines with J gene TRBJ2-5; 9 bases are a match to TRBD1. The ends lost 5 bases at V and 5 bases at J; junction bases unmatched: 18. This CDR3 spans 18 amino acids. Germline CDR1 and CDR2: SGHTA and FQGNSA. The CDR3 loop is CASSIGLVGQGSWETQYF. In DNA, the CDR3 is TGTGCCAGCAGCATAGGGCTAGTCGGACAGGGGTCTTGGGAGACCCAGTACTTC.

This chain uses TRBV19 with TRBJ1-1, with TRBD1 as a possible D gene (6 bases). Germline CDR1 and CDR2: LNHDA and SQIVND (reference sequence). V was trimmed by 6 bases and J by 8 bases, leaving 13 bases between them. The CDR3 sequence is 12 residues long. CDR3 DNA: TGTGCCAGTAGGGGAGGGGGGGAGGAAGCTTTCTTT. Its protein is CASRGGGEEAFF.

The chain links TRBV3-1 (or the pseudogene TRBV3-2) to TRBJ2-7, with D possibly matching TRBD1 (5 bases). The germline gives CDR1 LGHDT, CDR2 YNNKEL (reference sequence). V lost 1 base to trimming and J lost 2 bases, with 33 bases between them. The CDR3 is made up of 22 amino acids. The CDR3 spells CASSQVFQAGLVSGVLTYEQYF. The CDR3 bases are TGTGCCAGCAGCCAAGTTTTTCAGGCAGGGTTGGTTTCTGGAGTACTAACCTACGAGCAGTACTTC.

The chain uses TRBV7-9 and TRBJ2-3; 9 bases align to TRBD2. Germline V CDR1 and CDR2: SEHNR, FQNEAQ (reference sequence). Trimming cost V 5 bases and J 1 base; bases outside gene matches: 7. This CDR3 is built from 16 residues. The CDR3 bases are TGTGCCAGCAGCCCCCCAAAGCGGGGGGGCACAGATACGCAGTATTTT. It specifies CASSPPKRGGTDTQYF.

The chain's CDR3 is CASSDRLRVDEQYF. The CDR3 nucleotides read TGTGCCAGCAGCGACAGACTCCGGGTCGACGAGCAGTACTTC. V gene TRBV6-5 combines with J gene TRBJ2-7; D is possibly TRBD1 (5 bases). V dropped 6 bases and J dropped 5 bases, with 17 bases sitting between them. This CDR3 region has 14 residues. Germline CDR1 and CDR2: MNHEY and SVGAGI.

This sequence joins TRBV7-8 and TRBJ1-2; D is unclear. The V gene's germline CDR1 is SGHVS and CDR2 FQNEAQ. The germline V and J ends were trimmed by 1 base and 2 bases, with 8 bases remaining between them. The CDR3 runs to 14 residues. The CDR3 sequence: CASSLGSLNYGYTF. The CDR3 DNA follows: TGTGCCAGCAGCTTAGGCAGTTTGAACTATGGCTACACCTTC.

This sequence joins TRBV5-7 and TRBJ2-4; D is unresolved. TRBV5-7 is labeled an ORF, and its function is uncertain. This CDR3 is 15 amino acids long. Between the trimmed V and J ends, which lost 3 bases and 0 bases, there was a span of 10 bases. In DNA, the CDR3 is TGTGCCAGCAGCTCCCCTCAGTTAGCCAAAAACATTCAGTACTTC. Translating it yields CASSSPQLAKNIQYF.

V is TRBV27 and J is TRBJ2-5; TRBD2 aligns across 10 bases. This CDR3 contains 15 residues. Trimming removed 10 bases from V and 5 bases from J; junction bases left unmatched: 13. From germline, CDR1 is MNHEY and CDR2 SMNVEV (reference sequence). The CDR3 sequence is CATREAGGPRETQYF. In DNA form, the CDR3 reads TGTGCCACCAGGGAAGCGGGGGGGCCCCGGGAGACCCAGTACTTC.

The chain has TRBV21-1 and TRBJ2-5; the table's D call TRBD2 went unverified against the DNA. TRBV21-1 is labeled a pseudogene. The CDR3 extends over 18 amino acids. DNA for the CDR3: TGTGCCAGCAGCGTGGGACTAGCGGGGGCCTCGTACCAAGAGACCCAGTACTTC. This sequence encodes CASSVGLAGASYQETQYF.

This clone turned up a few times. The chain couples TRBV6-1 to TRBJ1-5; no firm D call. This CDR3 is 13 amino acids long. Germline CDR1 reads MNHNS; CDR2 reads SASEGT. V lost 0 bases and J 7 bases, leaving 7 bases between the germline ends. This CDR3 reads CASSEARLQPQHF. The DNA of the CDR3 is TGTGCCAGCAGTGAAGCGCGGTTGCAGCCCCAGCATTTT.

V gene TRBV3-1 (or the pseudogene TRBV3-2) combines with J gene TRBJ2-5; D perhaps matches TRBD2 (6 bases). The V end was cut by 3 bases, the J end by 4 bases, with 12 bases between. The germline gives CDR1 LGHDT, CDR2 YNNKEL (reference sequence). The CDR3 spans 14 residues. The CDR3: CASSQELARETQYF. Written as DNA, the CDR3 is TGTGCCAGCAGCCAGGAGCTAGCGAGAGAGACCCAGTACTTC.

The chain combines TRBV4-3 with TRBJ1-1, with a possible D match to TRBD1 (6 bases). CDR3 length equals 14 residues. V dropped 0 bases and J dropped 4 bases, with 9 bases sitting between them. Looked up from germline, CDR1 is LGHNA and CDR2 is YSLEER. The CDR3 protein is CASSQEIRGTEAFF. CDR3 in DNA: TGCGCCAGCAGCCAAGAGATCAGGGGCACTGAAGCTTTCTTT.

The chain uses TRBV6-5 and TRBJ2-7; 8 bases fit TRBD1. CDR1 is MNHEY and CDR2 is SVGAGI in the germline V gene. The trim removed 6 bases at V and 2 bases at J, leaving 6 bases unmatched. CDR3 length: 14 residues. The CDR3 nucleotides are TGTGCCAGCAGAGGGACAGGCTTAACCTACGAGCAGTACTTC. Protein sequence: CASRGTGLTYEQYF.

V usage is TRBV11-2 and J usage is TRBJ2-7; 7 bases are a match to TRBD1. V was clipped by 4 bases and J by 0 bases; unmatched bases: 9. Germline V lookup: CDR1 SGHAT, CDR2 FQNNGV. The CDR3 has 16 amino acids. CDR3 DNA: TGTGCCAGCAGCTCCCTTGCAGGGACAGTCTCCTACGAGCAGTACTTC. Translating gives CASSSLAGTVSYEQYF. The full variable domain, rest sourced from reference TRBV11-2 and TRBJ2-7, is EAGVAQSPRYKIIEKRQSVAFWCNPISGHATLYWYQQILGQGPKLLIQFQNNGVVDDSQLPKDRFSAERLKGVDSTLKIQPAKLEDSAVYLCASSSLAGTVSYEQYFGPGTRLTVT.

This chain links TRBV6-4 with TRBJ2-1; 9 positions match TRBD1. CDR3 size: 15 residues. The trim removed 6 bases at V and 3 bases at J, leaving 6 bases unmatched. CDR1 and CDR2 from the germline V gene are MRHNA and SNTAGT. The CDR3 region is CASSAGTGIYNEQFF. For the CDR3, the DNA is TGTGCCAGCAGCGCCGGGACAGGGATCTACAATGAGCAGTTCTTC.

Written as DNA, the CDR3 is TGTGCCAGCAGCCCTGCGAGGGGGACAGACTCCTACAATGAGCAGTTCTTC. This encodes CASSPARGTDSYNEQFF. The chain recombines TRBV9 with TRBJ2-1; 7 nucleotides line up with TRBD1. This CDR3 is 17 amino acids long. Germline CDR1 SGDLS, CDR2 YYNGEE. J was trimmed by 0 bases and V by 4 bases; bases with no gene match: 10.

The chain couples TRBV20-1 to TRBJ1-2; a weak D match, TRBD1 (5 bases). Germline V CDR1 and CDR2: DFQATT, SNEGSKA (reference sequence). The CDR3 spans 13 residues. The V and J ends lost 3 bases and 9 bases respectively, with 17 bases between them. The CDR3 loop reads CSASARAGESYTF. The CDR3 bases are TGCAGTGCTAGTGCGAGGGCGGGGGAGAGCTACACCTTC.